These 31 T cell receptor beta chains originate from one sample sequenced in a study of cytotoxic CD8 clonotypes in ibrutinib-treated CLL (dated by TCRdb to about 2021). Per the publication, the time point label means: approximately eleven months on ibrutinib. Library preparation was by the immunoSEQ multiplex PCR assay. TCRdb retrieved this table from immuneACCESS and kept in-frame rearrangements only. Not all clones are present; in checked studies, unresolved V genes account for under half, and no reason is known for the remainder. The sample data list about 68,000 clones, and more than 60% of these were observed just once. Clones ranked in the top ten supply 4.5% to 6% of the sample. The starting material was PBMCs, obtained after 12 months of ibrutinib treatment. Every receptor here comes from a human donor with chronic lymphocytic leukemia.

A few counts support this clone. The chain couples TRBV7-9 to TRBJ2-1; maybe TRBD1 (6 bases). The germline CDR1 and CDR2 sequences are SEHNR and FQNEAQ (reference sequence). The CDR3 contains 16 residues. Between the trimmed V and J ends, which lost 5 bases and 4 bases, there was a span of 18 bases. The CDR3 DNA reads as TGTGCCAGCAGCCCAAAGGGGGAAGGGGTATACAATGAGCAGTTCTTC. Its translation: CASSPKGEGVYNEQFF.

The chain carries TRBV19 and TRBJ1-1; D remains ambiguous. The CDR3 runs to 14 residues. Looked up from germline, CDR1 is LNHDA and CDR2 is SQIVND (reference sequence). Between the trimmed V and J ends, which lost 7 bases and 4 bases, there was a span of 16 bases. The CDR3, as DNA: TGTGCCAGTAACACGCGGTTGTCCGGCACTGAAGCTTTCTTT. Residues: CASNTRLSGTEAFF.

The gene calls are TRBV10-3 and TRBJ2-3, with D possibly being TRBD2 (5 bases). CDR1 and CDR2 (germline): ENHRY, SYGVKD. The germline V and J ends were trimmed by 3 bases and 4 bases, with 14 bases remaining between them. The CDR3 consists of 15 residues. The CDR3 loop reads CAISESLALADTQYF. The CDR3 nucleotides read TGTGCCATCAGTGAATCGCTAGCTTTGGCAGATACGCAGTATTTT.

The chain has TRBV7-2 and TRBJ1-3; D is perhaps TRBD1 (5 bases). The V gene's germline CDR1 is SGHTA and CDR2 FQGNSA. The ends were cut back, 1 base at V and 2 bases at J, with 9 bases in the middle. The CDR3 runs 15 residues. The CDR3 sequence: CASSLGGGTGNTIYF. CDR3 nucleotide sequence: TGTGCCAGCAGCTTAGGGGGCGGCACTGGAAACACCATATATTTT.

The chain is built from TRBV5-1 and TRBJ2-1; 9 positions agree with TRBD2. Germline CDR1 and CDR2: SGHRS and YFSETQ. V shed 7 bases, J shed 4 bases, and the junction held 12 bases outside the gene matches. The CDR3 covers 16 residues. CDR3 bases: TGCGCCAGCTCCGAGGGTAGCGGGGGTTTTTACAATGAGCAGTTCTTC. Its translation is CASSEGSGGFYNEQFF.

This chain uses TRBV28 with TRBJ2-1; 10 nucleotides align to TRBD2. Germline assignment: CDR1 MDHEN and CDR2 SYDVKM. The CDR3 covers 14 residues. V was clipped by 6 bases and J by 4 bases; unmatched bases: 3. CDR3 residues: CASRRLAGYNEQFF. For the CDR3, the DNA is TGTGCCAGCAGACGACTAGCGGGTTACAATGAGCAGTTCTTC.

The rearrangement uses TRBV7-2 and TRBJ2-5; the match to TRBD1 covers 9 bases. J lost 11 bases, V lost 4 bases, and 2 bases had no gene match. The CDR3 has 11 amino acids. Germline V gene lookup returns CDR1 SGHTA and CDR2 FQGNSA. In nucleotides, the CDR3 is TGTGCCAGCAGCTGGGGACAGGGACAGTACTTC. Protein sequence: CASSWGQGQYF.

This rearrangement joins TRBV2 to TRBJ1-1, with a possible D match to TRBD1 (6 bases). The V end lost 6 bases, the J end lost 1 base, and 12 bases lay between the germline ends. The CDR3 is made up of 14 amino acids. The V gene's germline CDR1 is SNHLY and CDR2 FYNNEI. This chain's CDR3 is CASRTGHKNTEAFF. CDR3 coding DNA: TGTGCCAGCAGGACGGGACATAAGAACACTGAAGCTTTCTTT.

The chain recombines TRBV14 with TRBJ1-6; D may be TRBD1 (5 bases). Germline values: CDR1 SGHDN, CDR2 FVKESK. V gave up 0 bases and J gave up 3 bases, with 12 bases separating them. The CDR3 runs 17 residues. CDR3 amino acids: CASSQDQGIFYNSPLHF. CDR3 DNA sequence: TGTGCCAGCAGCCAAGATCAGGGCATCTTCTATAATTCACCCCTCCACTTT. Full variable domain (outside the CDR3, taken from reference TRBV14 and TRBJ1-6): EAGVTQFPSHSVIEKGQTVTLRCDPISGHDNLYWYRRVMGKEIKFLLHFVKESKQDESGMPNNRFLAERTGGTYSTLKVQPAELEDSGVYFCASSQDQGIFYNSPLHFGNGTRLTVT.

The CDR3 loop is CAWSVGLAGELFF. CDR3 nucleotides: TGTGCCTGGAGTGTGGGACTTGCCGGGGAGCTGTTTTTT. The chain employs TRBV30 and TRBJ2-2; a weak D match, TRBD2 (6 bases). Germline V gives CDR1 GTSNPN, CDR2 SVGIG (reference sequence). The V and J ends lost 0 bases and 6 bases respectively, with 8 bases between them. The CDR3 sequence is 13 residues long.

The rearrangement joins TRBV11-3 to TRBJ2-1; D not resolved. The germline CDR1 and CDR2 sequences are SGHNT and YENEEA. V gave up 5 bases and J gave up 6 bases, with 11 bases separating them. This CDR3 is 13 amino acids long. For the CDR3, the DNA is TGTGCCAGCAGCGGGAACGTGGCCAATGAGCAGTTCTTC. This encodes CASSGNVANEQFF.

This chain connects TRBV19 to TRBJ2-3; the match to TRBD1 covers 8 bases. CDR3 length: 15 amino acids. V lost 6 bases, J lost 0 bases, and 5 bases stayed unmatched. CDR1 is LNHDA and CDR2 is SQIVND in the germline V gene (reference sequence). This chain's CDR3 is CASSPRGRSTDTQYF. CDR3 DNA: TGTGCCAGTAGCCCCAGGGGGCGGAGCACAGATACGCAGTATTTT.

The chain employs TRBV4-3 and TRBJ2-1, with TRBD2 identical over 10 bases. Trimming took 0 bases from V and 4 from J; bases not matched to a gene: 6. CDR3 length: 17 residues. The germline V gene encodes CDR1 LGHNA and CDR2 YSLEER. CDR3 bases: TGCGCCAGCAGCCAAGATACAGCGGGGGGGCTTTACAATGAGCAGTTCTTC. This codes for CASSQDTAGGLYNEQFF.

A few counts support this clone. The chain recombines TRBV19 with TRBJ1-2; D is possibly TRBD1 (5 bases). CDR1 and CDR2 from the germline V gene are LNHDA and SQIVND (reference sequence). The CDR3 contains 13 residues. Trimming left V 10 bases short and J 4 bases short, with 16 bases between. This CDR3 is CATKYRDGYGYTF. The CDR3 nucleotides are TGTGCCACCAAATACCGGGACGGCTATGGCTACACCTTC.

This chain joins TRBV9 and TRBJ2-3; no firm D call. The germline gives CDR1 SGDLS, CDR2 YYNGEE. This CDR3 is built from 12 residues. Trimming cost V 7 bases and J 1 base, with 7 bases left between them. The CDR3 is CASSGGTDTQYF. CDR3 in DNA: TGTGCCAGCTCCGGAGGCACAGATACGCAGTATTTT.

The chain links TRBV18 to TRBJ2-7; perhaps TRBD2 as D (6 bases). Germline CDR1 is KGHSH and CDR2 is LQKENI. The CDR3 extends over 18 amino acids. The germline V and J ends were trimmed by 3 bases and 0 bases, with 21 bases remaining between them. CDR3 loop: CASSPQRGKRLASYEQYF. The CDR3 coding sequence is TGTGCCAGCTCACCTCAACGGGGGAAGAGGTTGGCCTCCTACGAGCAGTACTTC.

The CDR3 DNA sequence: TGCGCCAGCAGCTTGGGACTAGAGACCCAGTACTTC. Its protein is CASSLGLETQYF. The chain uses TRBV5-1 and TRBJ2-5; D is unresolved. V was shortened by 0 bases and J by 4 bases, with 4 bases between the two germline ends. Germline loops: CDR1 SGHRS, CDR2 YFSETQ. The CDR3 has 12 residues. Complete variable domain (other parts from reference TRBV5-1 and TRBJ2-5): KAGVTQTPRYLIKTRGQQVTLSCSPISGHRSVSWYQQTPGQGLQFLFEYFSETQRNKGNFPGRFSGRQFSNSRSEMNVSTLELGDSALYLCASSLGLETQYFGPGTRLLVL.

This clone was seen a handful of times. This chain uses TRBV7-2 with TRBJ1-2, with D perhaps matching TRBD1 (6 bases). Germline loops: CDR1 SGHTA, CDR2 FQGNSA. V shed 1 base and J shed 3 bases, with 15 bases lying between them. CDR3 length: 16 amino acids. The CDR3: CASSLEGGSRDYGYTF. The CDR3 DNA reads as TGTGCCAGCAGCTTAGAGGGGGGGTCGAGGGACTATGGCTACACCTTC.

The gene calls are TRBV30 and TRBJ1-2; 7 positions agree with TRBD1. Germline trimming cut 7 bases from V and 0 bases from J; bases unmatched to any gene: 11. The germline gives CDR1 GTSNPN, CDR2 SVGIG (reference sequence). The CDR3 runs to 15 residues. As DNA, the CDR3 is TGTGCCTCCCAAGGGGAGGGACAGACTAACTATGGCTACACCTTC. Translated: CASQGEGQTNYGYTF.

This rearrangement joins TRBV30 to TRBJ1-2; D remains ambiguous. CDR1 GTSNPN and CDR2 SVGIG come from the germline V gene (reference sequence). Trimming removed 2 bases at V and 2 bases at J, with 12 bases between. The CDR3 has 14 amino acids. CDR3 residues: CAWSPPGSNYGYTF. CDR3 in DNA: TGTGCCTGGAGTCCCCCCGGATCAAACTATGGCTACACCTTC.

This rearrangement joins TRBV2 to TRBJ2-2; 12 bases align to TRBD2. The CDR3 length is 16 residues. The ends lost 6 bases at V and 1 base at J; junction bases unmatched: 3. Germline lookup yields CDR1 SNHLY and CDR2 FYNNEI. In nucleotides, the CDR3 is TGTGCCAGCAGACTAGCGGGGGGCTGGAACACCGGGGAGCTGTTTTTT. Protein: CASRLAGGWNTGELFF. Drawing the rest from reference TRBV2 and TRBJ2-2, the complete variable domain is EPEVTQTPSHQVTQMGQEVILRCVPISNHLYFYWYRQILGQKVEFLVSFYNNEISEKSEIFDDQFSVERPDGSNFTLKIRSTKLEDSAMYFCASRLAGGWNTGELFFGEGSRLTVL.

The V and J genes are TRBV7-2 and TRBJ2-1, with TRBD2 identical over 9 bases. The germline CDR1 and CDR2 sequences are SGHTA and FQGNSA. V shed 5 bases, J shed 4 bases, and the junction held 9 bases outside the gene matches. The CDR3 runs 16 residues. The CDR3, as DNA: TGTGCCAGCAGCCCCCATAGCGGGGGCCTTTACAATGAGCAGTTCTTC. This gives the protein CASSPHSGGLYNEQFF.

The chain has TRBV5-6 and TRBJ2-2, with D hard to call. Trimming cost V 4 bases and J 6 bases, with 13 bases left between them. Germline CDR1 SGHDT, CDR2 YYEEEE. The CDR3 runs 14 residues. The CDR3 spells CASSPRTRPGELFF. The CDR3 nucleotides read TGTGCCAGCAGCCCCCGAACTCGGCCCGGGGAGCTGTTTTTT.

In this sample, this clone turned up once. CDR3 bases: TGTGCCAGCAGCGGTCCCCGATCGGCAGGGACCTACGAGCAGTACTTC. Translating gives CASSGPRSAGTYEQYF. This chain uses TRBV9 with TRBJ2-7, with a weak D call TRBD1 (5 bases). CDR1 and CDR2 (germline): SGDLS, YYNGEE. The CDR3 length is 16 residues. Deletions cut 3 bases from V and 2 bases from J, with 18 bases between.

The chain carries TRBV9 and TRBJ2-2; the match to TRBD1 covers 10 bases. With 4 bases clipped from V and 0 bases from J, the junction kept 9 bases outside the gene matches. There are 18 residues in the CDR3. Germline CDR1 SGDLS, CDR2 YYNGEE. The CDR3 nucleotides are TGTGCCAGCAGCATTCCGGGACAGGGGTCCGCGAACACCGGGGAGCTGTTTTTT. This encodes CASSIPGQGSANTGELFF.

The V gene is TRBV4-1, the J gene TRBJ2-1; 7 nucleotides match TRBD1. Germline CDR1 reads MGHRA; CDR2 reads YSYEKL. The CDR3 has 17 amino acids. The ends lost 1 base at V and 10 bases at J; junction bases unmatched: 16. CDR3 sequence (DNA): TGCGCCAGCAGCCAAGGGATGTTAGGGGTGGGACAGATGGAGCAGTTCTTC. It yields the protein CASSQGMLGVGQMEQFF.

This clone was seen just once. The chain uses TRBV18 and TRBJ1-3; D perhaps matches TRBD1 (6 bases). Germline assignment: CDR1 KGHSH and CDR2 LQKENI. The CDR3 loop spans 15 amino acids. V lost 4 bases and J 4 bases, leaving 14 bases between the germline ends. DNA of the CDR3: TGTGCCAGCTCACTACAGGGTATAGGAGGAAACACCATATATTTT. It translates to CASSLQGIGGNTIYF.

Here the CDR3 reads CASSWGLGDYEQYF. The DNA of the CDR3 is TGTGCCAGCAGTTGGGGCCTTGGGGACTACGAGCAGTACTTC. The V gene is TRBV27, the J gene TRBJ2-7; tentatively, D is TRBD1 (5 bases). V lost 4 bases, J lost 3 bases, and 13 bases lay in between. CDR1 is MNHEY, CDR2 SMNVEV, per germline (reference sequence). This CDR3 spans 14 amino acids.

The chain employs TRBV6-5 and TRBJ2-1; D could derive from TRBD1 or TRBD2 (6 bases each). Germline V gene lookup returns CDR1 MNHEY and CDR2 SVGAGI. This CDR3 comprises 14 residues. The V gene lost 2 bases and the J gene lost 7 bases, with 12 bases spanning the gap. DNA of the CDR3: TGTGCCAGCAGTTACGGGGGGCGTTTGAATGAGCAGTTCTTC. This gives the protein CASSYGGRLNEQFF.

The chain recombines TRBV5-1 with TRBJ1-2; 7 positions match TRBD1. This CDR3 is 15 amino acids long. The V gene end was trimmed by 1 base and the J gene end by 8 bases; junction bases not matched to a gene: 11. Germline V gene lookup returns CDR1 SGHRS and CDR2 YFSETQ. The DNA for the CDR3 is TGCGCCAGCAGCTTGAAGGGACAGCCCAATGGGGGCTACACCTTC. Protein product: CASSLKGQPNGGYTF.

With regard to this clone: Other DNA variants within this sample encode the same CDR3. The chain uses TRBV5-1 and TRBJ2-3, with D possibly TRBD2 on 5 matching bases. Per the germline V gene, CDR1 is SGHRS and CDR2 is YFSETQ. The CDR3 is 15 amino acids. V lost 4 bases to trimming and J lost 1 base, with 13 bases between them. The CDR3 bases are TGCGCCAGCAGCCCGAGCCGGGGTGGCACAGATACGCAGTATTTT. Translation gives CASSPSRGGTDTQYF.